The 12 T cell receptor beta chains in this list originate from one sample, sequenced in a study of T-cell reconstitution after alpha-beta-depleted transplantation in children. The authors prepared the TCRbeta library with unique molecular identifiers. TCRdb reprocessed the PCR reads with MiXCR, giving one entry per CDR3 protein. The repertoire includes about 610,000 distinct CDR3 sequences, 10% to 13% of them detected once, and roughly 3.9% sits in the top ten. This specimen was PBMCs from the stem cell graft donor, taken from the stem cell graft. The receptors stem from a human donor who donated a stem cell graft to a child with acute myeloid leukemia.

The CDR3 loop is CASSQDLAGAFLSYEQYF. In nucleotides, the CDR3 is TGTGCCAGCAGCCAAGATTTAGCGGGAGCCTTCTTATCCTACGAGCAGTACTTC. V usage is TRBV3-1 and J usage is TRBJ2-7; 9 bases are shared with TRBD2. CDR1 and CDR2 from the germline V gene are LGHDT and YNNKEL (reference sequence). The CDR3 length is 18 residues. V was clipped by 0 bases and J by 1 base; unmatched bases: 10.

The table lists this clonotype with many counts. V is TRBV9 and J is TRBJ2-7; tentatively, D is TRBD1 (5 bases). The CDR3 is 14 residues long. Looked up from germline, CDR1 is SGDLS and CDR2 is YYNGEE. Trimming left V 2 bases short and J 5 bases short, with 14 bases between. This CDR3 is CASSVRTFTDEQYF. CDR3 in DNA: TGTGCCAGCAGCGTCCGGACATTCACGGACGAGCAGTACTTC. Full variable domain (rest looked up from reference TRBV9 and TRBJ2-7): DSGVTQTPKHLITATGQRVTLRCSPRSGDLSVYWYQQSLDQGLQFLIQYYNGEERAKGNILERFSAQQFPDLHSELNLSSLELGDSALYFCASSVRTFTDEQYFGPGTRLTVT.

A word on this clonotype: Since a much larger clone is just one base distant, this may be a read error. The chain is built from TRBV5-1 and TRBJ2-3; no firm D call. Looked up from germline, CDR1 is SGHRS and CDR2 is YFSETQ. The length of the CDR3 is 12 residues. The CDR3 protein is CASSLQRDTRYF. The CDR3 DNA follows: TGCGCCAGCAGCTTGCAGAGAGATACGCGGTATTTT. Variable domain in full (rest from reference TRBV5-1 and TRBJ2-3): KAGVTQTPRYLIKTRGQQVTLSCSPISGHRSVSWYQQTPGQGLQFLFEYFSETQRNKGNFPGRFSGRQFSNSRSEMNVSTLELGDSALYLCASSLQRDTRYFGPGTRLTVL.

This clonotype was recorded a few times. The chain uses TRBV29-1 and TRBJ1-2; the D is unclear. Germline CDR1 SQVTM, CDR2 ANQGSEA. V gave up 6 bases and J gave up 2 bases, with 13 bases separating them. CDR3 length equals 13 residues. CDR3 coding DNA: TGCAGCGTCACCCCGGCCCTAAACTATGGCTACACCTTC. Translated: CSVTPALNYGYTF.

The chain carries TRBV11-2 and TRBJ2-4, with a possible D match to TRBD2 (7 bases). V was trimmed by 1 base and J by 4 bases, leaving 11 bases between them. The CDR3 extends over 15 amino acids. Germline-derived CDR1 and CDR2 are SGHAT and FQNNGV. In nucleotides, the CDR3 is TGTGCCAGCAGCTTAGTGGGGGGGACAAAAAACATTCAGTACTTC. Translated, it gives CASSLVGGTKNIQYF.

In its sample, this clonotype was seen a few times. The chain joins TRBV29-1 to TRBJ2-4; possibly TRBD2 for D (5 bases). The CDR3 is 12 residues long. V was cut by 4 bases and J by 9 bases, with 13 bases left in between. Germline V gene data show CDR1 as SQVTM and CDR2 as ANQGSEA. The CDR3 protein is CSVVEGKGIQYF. In nucleotides, the CDR3 is TGCAGCGTTGTCGAGGGAAAAGGCATTCAGTACTTC. Together with reference TRBV29-1 and TRBJ2-4, the CDR3 gives the full variable domain: SAVISQKPSRDICQRGTSLTIQCQVDSQVTMMFWYRQQPGQSLTLIATANQGSEATYESGFVIDKFPISRPNLTFSTLTVSNMSPEDSSIYLCSVVEGKGIQYFGAGTRLSVL.

J is TRBJ2-3 and V is TRBV7-8; D is undetermined. The CDR3 is 14 residues long. The germline V gene has CDR1 SGHVS and CDR2 FQNEAQ. Trimming left V 4 bases short and J 4 bases short, with 12 bases between. CDR3 in amino acids: CASSSRSGADTQYF. The CDR3 coding sequence is TGTGCCAGCAGCTCTAGGTCAGGTGCAGATACGCAGTATTTT.

This clonotype was seen repeatedly, ten times or more. The chain carries TRBV5-6 and TRBJ2-7; a possible D gene is TRBD2 (6 bases). CDR3 length: 13 amino acids. Germline CDR1 SGHDT, CDR2 YYEEEE. Trimming left V 1 base short and J 3 bases short, with 8 bases between. This CDR3 reads CASSLRGNYEQYF. In nucleotides, the CDR3 is TGTGCCAGCAGCTTGCGCGGGAACTACGAGCAGTACTTC.

This clonotype has at least ten counts. The rearrangement joins TRBV24-1 to TRBJ1-1; no clear D gene. Trimming stripped 4 bases from V and 1 base from J, with 9 bases between. Germline loops: CDR1 KGHDR, CDR2 SFDVKD. The CDR3 is 14 amino acids. Here the CDR3 DNA reads TGTGCCACCAGTGACTCTGACTGGAACACTGAAGCTTTCTTT. Translation: CATSDSDWNTEAFF.

The J gene is TRBJ2-7, the V gene TRBV20-1; TRBD2 matches 10 bases. V was pared by 1 base and J by 0 bases, with 3 bases of the junction left unmatched. Per germline, CDR1 DFQATT and CDR2 SNEGSKA (reference sequence). The CDR3 is 15 amino acids. The CDR3 coding sequence is TGCAGTGCTAGAGCGGCTAGCGGGAGCTCCTACGAGCAGTACTTC. Translated: CSARAASGSSYEQYF.

The rearrangement uses TRBV3-1 and TRBJ1-5; perhaps TRBD1 as D (6 bases). Germline lookup yields CDR1 LGHDT and CDR2 YNNKEL (reference sequence). The CDR3 length is 14 residues. Deletions cut 1 base from V and 11 bases from J, with 15 bases between. DNA for the CDR3: TGTGCCAGCAGCCAAGGAGGGGGAGGGAGGACCCAGCATTTT. Translated, it gives CASSQGGGGRTQHF.

This clonotype was counted between two and nine times. J is TRBJ2-1 and V is TRBV11-2, with 11 bases that match TRBD2. This CDR3 region has 17 residues. Germline assignment: CDR1 SGHAT and CDR2 FQNNGV. Trimming took 0 bases from V and 7 from J; bases not matched to a gene: 8. CDR3 protein: CASSLEPLAGGRNEQFF. In DNA form, the CDR3 reads TGTGCCAGCAGCTTAGAGCCCCTAGCGGGAGGACGAAATGAGCAGTTCTTC.